This TCR beta chain appears in the sequencing data of a study of PD-1 blockade in classical Hodgkin lymphoma. Study conclusions and caveats: CD4+ TCR diversity, unlike CD8+, rose significantly by C4D1. Newly diagnosed patients reportedly trailed healthy donors in baseline TCR diversity. Repertoire difference causes, possibly disease activity or prior therapy, remain undefined.

There was relapse after autologous stem cell transplantation in every patient, and there was variation in brentuximab vedotin exposure. Patients' outcomes at their best amounted to complete response, partial response or progressive disease. Details on this clone: No antigen is known for it.

Method: immunoSEQ multiplex PCR; TCRdb's copy keeps in-frame clones and lacks some. The sample contains about 110,000 clones, roughly nine tenths of which appear only once. Between the trimmed V and J ends, which lost 2 bases and 1 base, there was a span of 5 bases. The length of the CDR3 is 13 residues. Germline lookup yields CDR1 MGHRA and CDR2 YSYEKL. The sequencing here drew on peripheral blood mononuclear cells (PBMCs), taken before the second cycle of nivolumab. This sequence was found in a human donor with classical Hodgkin lymphoma. The chain has TRBV4-1 and TRBJ1-1; D call uncertain. CDR3 DNA sequence: TGCGCCAGCAGCCAACCGGGGAACACTGAAGCTTTCTTT. It encodes CASSQPGNTEAFF.